This T cell receptor (beta chain) comes out of a study of shared clonotypes between healthy human individuals. Produced via immunoSEQ multiplex PCR; TCRdb's table is partial and in-frame only. The sample consists of roughly 2,000,000 clones, around 93% of them appearing once. Naive CD8 cells were CD45RO-negative, positively selected for CCR7, excluding terminally differentiated effector memory CD45RA+ cells. The V segment lost 6 bases and the J segment 3 bases; nucleotides outside the gene matches: 6. The CDR3 sequence is 15 residues long. Germline V gene sequence: CDR1 MDHEN, CDR2 SYDVKM. This rearrangement joins TRBV28 to TRBJ2-1; 9 bases align to TRBD1. Sequences were obtained from naive CD8+ T cells from PBMCs. The source is a man between 18 and 29 years old in good health. Some clones in this sample may be carry-over from other donors' samples. This CDR3 is CASSLGQGNYNEQFF. CDR3 in DNA: TGTGCCAGCAGCCTCGGACAGGGGAACTACAATGAGCAGTTCTTC.